Listed below are T cell receptor beta chains from one sample, sequenced in a study of cytomegalovirus exposure and HLA in healthy donors. The method was immunoSEQ multiplex PCR; TCRdb's version includes in-frame clones alone and lacks a portion of them. Seen here are some 190,000 clones, roughly 87% observed once, and the top ten hold about 1%. The sample consisted of PBMCs. These receptors originate from a boy under 10 years old in good health and CMV-seronegative. Both conserved end residues are part of each CDR3. D genes are given only for firm matches. A row's size may be missing; if present it is once, few, many or a size class.

v_call	clone_size	j_call	d_call	cdr3_aa	cdr3_nt
TRBV5-1	once	TRBJ1-1	-	CASSDTGSADTEAFF	TGCGCCAGCAGCGACACAGGGTCGGCGGACACTGAAGCTTTCTTT
TRBV7-4	once	TRBJ1-6	-	CASSLGQAENSPLHF	TGTGCCAGCAGCTTAGGACAGGCCGAGAATTCACCCCTCCACTTT
TRBV19	-	TRBJ2-3	TRBD1	CASSIGIPGQGRGADTQYF	TGTGCCAGTAGTATAGGGATACCGGGACAGGGGCGCGGAGCAGATACGCAGTATTTT
TRBV15	-	TRBJ2-7	-	CATSVAAGVSEQYF	TGTGCCACCAGCGTCGCGGCAGGGGTGTCCGAGCAGTACTTC
TRBV9	-	TRBJ2-1	TRBD2	CASSVGPGGPNNEQFF	TGTGCCAGCAGCGTGGGCCCGGGGGGACCGAACAATGAGCAGTTCTTC
TRBV29-1	-	TRBJ2-7	TRBD1	CSAATGVNEQYF	TGCAGCGCAGCGACAGGGGTAAACGAGCAGTACTTC
TRBV19	-	TRBJ2-3	-	CASSIGHRRKDYPDTQYF	TGTGCCAGTAGTATCGGCCACAGGAGGAAGGACTACCCAGATACGCAGTATTTT
TRBV7-8	-	TRBJ2-1	-	CASSLAGLLDEQFF	TGTGCCAGCAGCTTAGCGGGACTGTTGGATGAGCAGTTCTTC
TRBV18	-	TRBJ2-6	TRBD2	CASSLGLAGAYSGANVLTF	TGTGCCAGCTCACTTGGACTAGCGGGGGCCTACTCTGGGGCCAACGTCCTGACTTTC
TRBV5-4	-	TRBJ1-1	-	CAYGGILNTEAFF	TGTGCCTACGGGGGGATTTTAAACACTGAAGCTTTCTTT
TRBV6-5	-	TRBJ1-1	-	CASSYLPLGGTEAFF	TGTGCCAGCAGTTACCTGCCCCTTGGAGGCACTGAAGCTTTCTTT
TRBV27	-	TRBJ1-1	TRBD1	CASSFQGDITEAFF	TGTGCCAGCAGCTTTCAGGGGGACATCACTGAAGCTTTCTTT
TRBV21-1	-	TRBJ2-7	-	CASSKAIQGQGGYEQYF	TGTGCCAGCAGCAAAGCTATACAGGGACAGGGGGGCTACGAGCAGTACTTC
TRBV5-4	-	TRBJ1-6	TRBD1	CASSRQGEQLSPLHF	TGTGCCAGCAGCCGGCAGGGGGAGCAGCTTTCACCCCTCCACTTT
TRBV4-1	-	TRBJ1-2	-	CASSQESGNPNYGYTF	TGCGCCAGCAGCCAAGAAAGCGGCAACCCTAACTATGGCTACACCTTC
TRBV10-2	-	TRBJ1-1	TRBD1	CASRQGALNTEAFF	TGCGCCAGCAGACAGGGGGCATTGAACACTGAAGCTTTCTTT
TRBV7-2	-	TRBJ2-1	-	CASSFERTGEQFF	TGTGCCAGCAGCTTCGAGCGAACCGGCGAGCAGTTCTTC
TRBV19	-	TRBJ1-2	-	CASSIWSQANYGYTF	TGTGCCAGTAGTATATGGAGCCAAGCTAACTATGGCTACACCTTC
TRBV6-1	-	TRBJ1-4	-	CASSDWDSMGREKLFF	TGTGCCAGCAGTGACTGGGACTCGATGGGGCGGGAAAAACTGTTTTTT
TRBV7-9	-	TRBJ2-7	-	CASSSGDDSYEQYF	TGTGCCAGCAGCTCAGGGGATGACTCCTACGAGCAGTACTTC
TRBV7-2	-	TRBJ2-1	TRBD2	CASSLLERGGSNEQFF	TGTGCCAGCAGCTTATTGGAGCGGGGGGGCTCCAATGAGCAGTTCTTC
TRBV6-5	-	TRBJ1-4	TRBD1	CASREGQQGEKLFF	TGTGCCAGCAGAGAGGGACAGCAGGGAGAAAAACTGTTTTTT
TRBV5-1	once	TRBJ1-2	-	CASTPGPGEDYGYTF	TGCGCCAGCACGCCTGGACCAGGGGAAGACTATGGCTACACCTTC
TRBV30	-	TRBJ1-1	-	CAWNGVNTEAFF	TGTGCCTGGAACGGGGTTAACACTGAAGCTTTCTTT
TRBV15	-	TRBJ1-5	TRBD1	CATSTTGVDYSNQPQHF	TGTGCCACCAGCACCACAGGGGTCGACTATAGCAATCAGCCCCAGCATTTT
TRBV7-9	-	TRBJ2-3	-	CASSFRQASTDTQYF	TGTGCCAGCAGCTTCAGACAGGCGAGCACAGATACGCAGTATTTT
TRBV27	-	TRBJ2-1	TRBD1	CASGRDRTPYNEQFF	TGTGCCAGCGGACGGGACAGGACCCCTTACAATGAGCAGTTCTTC
TRBV6-1	-	TRBJ1-1	-	CASSGSRRATEAFF	TGTGCCAGCAGTGGATCGAGGCGAGCCACTGAAGCTTTCTTT
TRBV27	-	TRBJ2-7	TRBD2	CASSSRTSGSDRPYF	TGTGCCAGCAGTTCGCGGACTAGCGGGAGTGATCGGCCGTACTTC
TRBV6-6	-	TRBJ1-1	TRBD1	CASSRRQGVNTEAFF	TGTGCCAGCAGTCGACGACAGGGTGTGAACACTGAAGCTTTCTTT
TRBV27	once	TRBJ2-1	TRBD1	CASSLTGTGGLSPYNEQFF	TGTGCCAGCAGTCTAACCGGGACAGGGGGCTTAAGCCCCTACAATGAGCAGTTCTTC
TRBV5-1	-	TRBJ2-2	TRBD1	CASSLVTGPNTGELFF	TGCGCCAGCAGCTTGGTGACAGGGCCGAACACCGGGGAGCTGTTTTTT
TRBV19	-	TRBJ2-7	-	CASSPQAGRGPYEQYF	TGTGCCAGTAGTCCACAGGCGGGGCGGGGACCCTACGAGCAGTACTTC
TRBV18	once	TRBJ1-1	-	CASSPLAQGYDTEAFF	TGTGCCAGCTCACCGCTAGCCCAGGGGTACGACACTGAAGCTTTCTTT
TRBV27	-	TRBJ1-4	-	CASRQAGLGNEKLFF	TGTGCCAGCAGACAGGCAGGGCTCGGGAATGAAAAACTGTTTTTT
TRBV28	-	TRBJ2-1	TRBD2	CASRDRTSDEQFF	TGTGCCAGCAGAGACCGGACTAGCGATGAGCAGTTCTTC
TRBV7-9	-	TRBJ2-7	-	CSSSLSGQREQYF	TGTTCCAGCAGCCTATCCGGACAGCGCGAGCAGTACTTC
TRBV27	once	TRBJ1-1	-	CASSKLGQGMNTEAFF	TGTGCCAGCAGTAAATTAGGGCAGGGAATGAACACTGAAGCTTTCTTT
TRBV10-3	-	TRBJ2-3	TRBD2	CAISESLLAGGTYF	TGTGCCATCAGTGAGTCCTTACTAGCGGGAGGGACGTATTTT
TRBV27	-	TRBJ1-5	-	CASSLGNRNQPQHF	TGTGCCAGCAGTTTAGGTAACCGGAATCAGCCCCAGCATTTT
TRBV11-3	-	TRBJ1-2	TRBD1	CASSLDQRGRGYTF	TGTGCCAGCAGCTTAGATCAGAGGGGGCGAGGCTACACCTTC
TRBV19	-	TRBJ2-7	-	CASRPNPGTSYEQYF	TGTGCCAGTAGACCCAACCCCGGGACATCCTACGAGCAGTACTTC
TRBV30	-	TRBJ1-3	TRBD1	CAFGQGSTIYF	TGTGCCTTTGGACAGGGGAGCACCATATATTTT
TRBV7-2	-	TRBJ2-1	-	CASMDPWELNEQFF	TGTGCCAGCATGGACCCCTGGGAGCTAAATGAGCAGTTCTTC
TRBV6-4	-	TRBJ1-1	TRBD1	CASSVVEQGLGTEAFF	TGTGCCAGCAGTGTGGTTGAACAGGGGCTTGGCACTGAAGCTTTCTTT
TRBV30	once	TRBJ1-6	-	CAWVGNNSPLHF	TGTGCCTGGGTCGGTAATAATTCACCCCTCCACTTT
TRBV6-5	-	TRBJ2-1	TRBD2	CASSYSKSGGAHEQFF	TGTGCCAGCAGTTACTCGAAAAGCGGGGGGGCCCATGAGCAGTTCTTC
TRBV30	once	TRBJ1-1	-	CAYTVGRAGTEAFF	TGTGCCTACACCGTAGGACGTGCGGGCACTGAAGCTTTCTTT
TRBV30	-	TRBJ2-3	TRBD1	CAWRTGGNTDTQYF	TGTGCCTGGAGGACAGGGGGGAACACAGATACGCAGTATTTT
TRBV7-6	few	TRBJ2-1	TRBD2	CASSLSGRAYNEQFF	TGTGCCAGCAGCCTGAGCGGGAGGGCCTACAATGAGCAGTTCTTC
TRBV5-1	few	TRBJ1-1	TRBD1	CASSPGQTNTEAFF	TGCGCCAGCAGCCCGGGACAGACGAACACTGAAGCTTTCTTT
TRBV5-1	-	TRBJ2-7	-	CASSLTGTAYEQYF	TGCGCCAGCAGCTTGACAGGGACCGCCTACGAGCAGTACTTC
TRBV27	-	TRBJ2-1	TRBD2	CASSSSVAGIHNEQFF	TGTGCCAGCAGTTCTTCTGTAGCGGGAATCCACAATGAGCAGTTCTTC
TRBV30	-	TRBJ2-3	TRBD2	CAWSLASGVVDTQYF	TGTGCCTGGAGCCTGGCTAGCGGGGTCGTCGATACGCAGTATTTT
TRBV6-5	-	TRBJ2-7	TRBD2	CASTWTSGSYEQYF	TGTGCCAGCACGTGGACTAGCGGGAGCTACGAGCAGTACTTC
TRBV4-1	-	TRBJ1-1	-	CASSQVVRRRTEAFF	TGCGCCAGCAGCCAAGTGGTAAGGCGGCGCACTGAAGCTTTCTTT
TRBV28	-	TRBJ1-1	-	CASSFSFRPEAFF	TGCGCCAGCAGTTTTAGTTTCAGGCCTGAAGCTTTCTTT
TRBV5-4	-	TRBJ2-1	-	CASSSPNRDEQFF	TGTGCCAGCAGCTCCCCCAACCGCGATGAGCAGTTCTTC
TRBV12-5	once	TRBJ2-1	-	CASGLSHTGGMTYNEQFF	TGTGCTAGTGGTTTGTCCCATACCGGAGGAATGACCTACAATGAGCAGTTCTTC
TRBV7-6	-	TRBJ2-2	-	CASSLKPTWELFF	TGTGCCAGCAGCTTAAAGCCCACTTGGGAGCTGTTTTTT